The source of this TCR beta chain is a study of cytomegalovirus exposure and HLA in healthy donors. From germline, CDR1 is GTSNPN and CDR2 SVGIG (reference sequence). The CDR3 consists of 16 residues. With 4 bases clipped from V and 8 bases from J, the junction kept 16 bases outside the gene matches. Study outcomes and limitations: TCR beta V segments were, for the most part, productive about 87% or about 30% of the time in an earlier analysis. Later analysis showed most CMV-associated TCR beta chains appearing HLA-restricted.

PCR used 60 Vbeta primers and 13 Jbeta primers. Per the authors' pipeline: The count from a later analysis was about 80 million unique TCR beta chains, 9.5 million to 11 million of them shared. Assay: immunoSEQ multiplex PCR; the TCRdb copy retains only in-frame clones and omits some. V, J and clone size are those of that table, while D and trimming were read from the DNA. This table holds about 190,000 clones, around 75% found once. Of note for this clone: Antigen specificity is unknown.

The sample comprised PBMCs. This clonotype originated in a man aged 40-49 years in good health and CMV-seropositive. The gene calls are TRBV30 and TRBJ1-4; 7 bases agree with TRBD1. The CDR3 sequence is CAWKDDRVWGGEKLFF. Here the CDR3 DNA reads TGTGCCTGGAAAGACGACAGGGTATGGGGAGGCGAAAAACTGTTTTTT.